The text below deals with one T cell receptor (beta chain). The CDR3 is 15 residues long. CDR1 is SNHLY, CDR2 FYNNEI, per germline. J lost 6 bases, V lost 6 bases, and 10 bases had no gene match. The data were taken from a study of blood T cell repertoires in COVID-19. The data were produced by immunoSEQ multiplex PCR, yet TCRdb's version contains in-frame clones alone and is incomplete. The table shows about 190,000 clones, with around nine tenths occurring only once. The rearrangement links TRBV2 to TRBJ1-5, with 8 positions matching TRBD1. This TCR derives from a man in his sixties with active or convalescent COVID-19. The sequenced sample consisted of peripheral blood. Written as DNA, the CDR3 is TGTGCCAGCAGCCTTATTACAGGGGGTGGTCAGCCCCAGCATTTT. Its protein product is CASSLITGGGQPQHF.